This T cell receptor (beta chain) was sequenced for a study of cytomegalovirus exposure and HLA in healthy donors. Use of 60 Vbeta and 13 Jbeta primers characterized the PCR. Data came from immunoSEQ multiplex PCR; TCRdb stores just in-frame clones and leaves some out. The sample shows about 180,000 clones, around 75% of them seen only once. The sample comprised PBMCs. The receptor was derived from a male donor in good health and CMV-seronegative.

This CDR3 reads CATSRAGIWNTIYF. CDR3 DNA sequence: TGTGCCACCAGCAGAGCCGGGATCTGGAACACCATATATTTT. The chain couples TRBV15 to TRBJ1-3; no clear D. Trimming removed 1 base at V and 7 bases at J, with 11 bases between. The CDR3 sequence is 14 residues long. Per germline, CDR1 LNHNV and CDR2 YYDKDF (reference sequence).